These 29 T cell receptor beta chains were all obtained from the same sample, sequenced in a study of OX40 agonist ivuxolimab in advanced cancers. Data came from immunoSEQ multiplex PCR; TCRdb stores just in-frame clones and leaves some out. Of some 58,000 clones in the sample, around 90% were seen once. Sequenced here: CD4+ or CD8+ T cells sorted from blood, sampled in a trial of the OX40 agonist ivuxolimab. These receptors all stem from an adult with an advanced solid tumor such as melanoma, head and neck, liver or kidney cancer.

The CDR3 sequence is CASSRGGRTDTQYF. The CDR3 nucleotides read TGTGCCAGCTCCAGGGGGGGTCGAACAGATACGCAGTATTTT. V and J are TRBV7-3 and TRBJ2-3; D might be TRBD1 or TRBD2, each matching 7 bases. The CDR3 has 14 amino acids. Germline V gene data show CDR1 as SGHTA and CDR2 as FQGTGA. Trimming shortened V by 8 bases and J by 3 bases, and 15 bases separated the two germline ends. The variable domain in full, with the rest retrieved from reference TRBV7-3 and TRBJ2-3, is GAGVSQTPSNKVTEKGKYVELRCDPISGHTALYWYRQSLGQGPEFLIYFQGTGAADDSGLPNDRFFAVRPEGSVSTLKIQRTERGDSAVYLCASSRGGRTDTQYFGPGTRLTVL.

DNA for the CDR3: TGCGCCAGCAGCTTGAAGGACAGGGGCGGTTCACCCCTCCACTTT. Translated: CASSLKDRGGSPLHF. The genes are TRBV5-1 and TRBJ1-6, with 9 bases lining up with TRBD1. The V segment lost 1 base and the J segment 9 bases; nucleotides outside the gene matches: 5. This CDR3 is built from 15 residues. Germline V CDR1 and CDR2: SGHRS, YFSETQ.

The V gene is TRBV5-6, the J gene TRBJ2-5, with 11 bases lining up with TRBD1. The V gene end was trimmed by 3 bases and the J gene end by 3 bases; junction bases not matched to a gene: 4. Germline V gene sequence: CDR1 SGHDT, CDR2 YYEEEE. The CDR3 is 15 residues long. This chain's CDR3 is CASSSGQGGEETQYF. The CDR3 DNA reads as TGTGCCAGCAGCTCGGGACAGGGGGGCGAAGAGACCCAGTACTTC.

The gene calls are TRBV7-9 and TRBJ2-3; unclear D gene. The V end lost 5 bases, the J end lost 1 base, and 7 bases lay between the germline ends. This CDR3 is 13 amino acids long. Germline V gene sequence: CDR1 SEHNR, CDR2 FQNEAQ (reference sequence). CDR3 sequence: CASSPTGTDTQYF. The CDR3 DNA follows: TGTGCCAGCAGCCCGACTGGCACAGATACGCAGTATTTT.

The V and J genes are TRBV13 and TRBJ2-3; D is possibly TRBD2 (5 bases). The germline V gene encodes CDR1 PRHDT and CDR2 FYEKMQ (reference sequence). The CDR3 spans 16 residues. Trimming took 2 bases from V and 2 from J, leaving 14 bases between them. CDR3 sequence (DNA): TGTGCCAGCAGCTTAAGGTGGCGGAGGACCACAGATACGCAGTATTTT. It specifies CASSLRWRRTTDTQYF.

The gene calls are TRBV28 and TRBJ1-5; D is undetermined. V lost 6 bases to trimming and J lost 6 bases, with 12 bases between them. CDR3 length equals 13 residues. Per germline, CDR1 MDHEN and CDR2 SYDVKM. CDR3 coding DNA: TGTGCCAGCAGGGGCCCGGGAAGTCAGCCCCAGCATTTT. Protein product: CASRGPGSQPQHF.

The chain joins TRBV7-9 to TRBJ1-1, with 7 bases lining up with TRBD1. The CDR3 totals 13 residues. In germline, CDR1 is SEHNR, CDR2 FQNEAQ (reference sequence). V was pared by 7 bases and J by 1 base, with 3 bases of the junction left unmatched. The CDR3 reads CASNQGENTEAFF. As DNA, the CDR3 is TGTGCCAGCAACCAGGGGGAGAACACTGAAGCTTTCTTT.

The table lists this clone with a few counts. The gene calls are TRBV18 and TRBJ2-1; D gene uncertain. Trimming left V 6 bases short and J 0 bases short, with 15 bases between. Germline CDR1 reads KGHSH; CDR2 reads LQKENI. The CDR3 totals 16 residues. As DNA, the CDR3 is TGTGCCAGCTCCTCTGTTTTATCAAGCTCCTACAATGAGCAGTTCTTC. Translation: CASSSVLSSSYNEQFF.

The chain has TRBV7-8 and TRBJ2-3; 10 nucleotides line up with TRBD2. V shed 4 bases, J shed 3 bases, and the junction held 4 bases outside the gene matches. Germline V gene lookup returns CDR1 SGHVS and CDR2 FQNEAQ. The CDR3 consists of 15 residues. The CDR3 spells CASSSRLAGTDTQYF. CDR3 in DNA: TGTGCCAGCAGCTCGAGACTAGCGGGTACAGATACGCAGTATTTT.

The chain carries TRBV6-6 and TRBJ2-7; D perhaps matches TRBD1 (6 bases). This CDR3 spans 15 amino acids. The germline V and J ends were trimmed by 2 bases and 4 bases, with 15 bases remaining between them. Germline assignment: CDR1 MNHNY and CDR2 SVGAGI (reference sequence). CDR3 DNA: TGTGCCAGCAGTTACGAATTCAGGACAGCGTACGAGCAGTACTTC. Its translation: CASSYEFRTAYEQYF.

This clone was found once. The chain employs TRBV5-6 and TRBJ2-7; 8 nucleotides align to TRBD2. V was pared by 6 bases and J by 0 bases, with 5 bases of the junction left unmatched. In germline, CDR1 is SGHDT, CDR2 YYEEEE. CDR3 length: 14 residues. CDR3 region: CASTESGSSYEQYF. For the CDR3, the DNA is TGTGCCAGCACGGAGAGCGGGAGCTCCTACGAGCAGTACTTC.

The J gene is TRBJ2-1, the V gene TRBV5-4; D unclear. The CDR3 sequence is 12 residues long. Between the trimmed V and J ends, which lost 3 bases and 4 bases, there was a span of 5 bases. Germline V gives CDR1 SGHNT, CDR2 YYREEE (reference sequence). DNA of the CDR3: TGTGCCAGCAGCTCCTATTACAATGAGCAGTTCTTC. This sequence encodes CASSSYYNEQFF.

V usage is TRBV2 and J usage is TRBJ2-6, with D tentatively TRBD1 (6 bases). Per germline, CDR1 SNHLY and CDR2 FYNNEI. This CDR3 region has 15 residues. Trimming removed 6 bases from V and 3 bases from J, with 12 bases in between. Written as DNA, the CDR3 is TGTGCCAGCAGACTACAGGGAAATGGGGCCAACGTCCTGACTTTC. Protein product: CASRLQGNGANVLTF.

The V call is TRBV9, the J call TRBJ2-5; D ambiguous. Deletions cut 4 bases from V and 1 base from J, with 11 bases between. The CDR3 contains 14 residues. The germline CDR1 and CDR2 sequences are SGDLS and YYNGEE. The CDR3 loop is CASSKGPGQETQYF. CDR3 DNA sequence: TGTGCCAGCAGCAAGGGCCCGGGCCAAGAGACCCAGTACTTC.

This chain connects TRBV7-2 to TRBJ2-2; TRBD1 aligns across 7 bases. J lost 6 bases, V lost 9 bases, and 7 bases had no gene match. The CDR3 has 13 amino acids. Looked up from germline, CDR1 is SGHTA and CDR2 is FQGNSA. The CDR3 DNA reads TGTGCCAGTGACAGGGTTAAGGCCGGGGAGCTGTTTTTT. Encoded protein: CASDRVKAGELFF.

The chain employs TRBV29-1 and TRBJ1-2; 7 bases are shared with TRBD1. The CDR3 contains 15 residues. With 7 bases clipped from V and 0 bases from J, the junction kept 11 bases outside the gene matches. Per germline, CDR1 SQVTM and CDR2 ANQGSEA. The CDR3 here is CSASPGQIANYGYTF. CDR3 in DNA: TGCAGCGCCAGCCCGGGACAGATAGCTAACTATGGCTACACCTTC.

This sequence joins TRBV11-2 and TRBJ2-7; D unclear. CDR3 length equals 11 residues. V shed 5 bases and J shed 4 bases, with 6 bases lying between them. Germline values: CDR1 SGHAT, CDR2 FQNNGV. The DNA of the CDR3 is TGTGCCAGCAGCCGTGCTTACGAGCAGTACTTC. Protein product: CASSRAYEQYF.

The chain combines TRBV5-4 with TRBJ2-1; weak D call: TRBD1 (6 bases). The CDR3 length is 15 residues. Trimming left V 2 bases short and J 4 bases short, with 13 bases between. Germline loops: CDR1 SGHNT, CDR2 YYREEE (reference sequence). CDR3 in amino acids: CASSLPGARYNEQFF. The CDR3, as DNA: TGTGCCAGCAGCTTACCAGGGGCGCGGTACAATGAGCAGTTCTTC.

To note about this clone: Sequence at one end of the junction differs from germline and may be a read error. This chain uses TRBV6-1 with TRBJ1-3; no definite D call. The CDR3 covers 14 residues. Germline V gene lookup returns CDR1 MNHNS and CDR2 SASEGT. The CDR3 is CASRQTGFGNIIYF. DNA for the CDR3: TGTGCCAGCAGACAGACTGGCTTTGGAAACATCATATATTTT.

The table lists this clone with a count of one. The chain has TRBV6-1 and TRBJ1-4; no clear D gene. The ends were cut back, 3 bases at V and 5 bases at J, with 7 bases in the middle. Germline V CDR1 and CDR2: MNHNS, SASEGT. This CDR3 has 13 amino acids. The CDR3: CASSDRQNEKLFF. CDR3 sequence (DNA): TGTGCCAGCAGTGATAGGCAGAATGAAAAACTGTTTTTT.

This clone was picked up one time. The chain combines TRBV11-2 with TRBJ1-2; no definite D call. CDR1 and CDR2 from the germline V gene are SGHAT and FQNNGV. The V end lost 1 base, the J end lost 1 base, and 7 bases lay between the germline ends. The CDR3 totals 14 residues. CDR3 nucleotide sequence: TGTGCCAGCAGCTTAGGTTCACTTAACTATGGCTACACCTTC. This encodes CASSLGSLNYGYTF.

The chain couples TRBV2 to TRBJ2-7, with D perhaps matching TRBD1 or TRBD2 (5 bases each). This CDR3 is built from 16 residues. V lost 4 bases, J lost 2 bases, and 18 bases lay in between. Germline V lookup: CDR1 SNHLY, CDR2 FYNNEI. CDR3 sequence: CASSGVRGSRTYEQYF. The CDR3 DNA reads as TGTGCCAGCAGTGGGGTGAGGGGATCGCGAACCTACGAGCAGTACTTC.

The rearrangement uses TRBV6-5 and TRBJ1-2; a weak D match, TRBD1 (6 bases). The CDR3 is 12 residues long. V lost 6 bases to trimming and J lost 8 bases, with 13 bases between them. Per the germline V gene, CDR1 is MNHEY and CDR2 is SVGAGI. CDR3 DNA: TGTGCCAGCAGGCCCGTAGGGGGAGGCTACACCTTC. This translates into CASRPVGGGYTF.

The chain has TRBV5-1 and TRBJ2-7; 7 bases are shared with TRBD2. Losses at the gene ends were 0 bases for V and 2 bases for J; bases not matched to a gene: 14. The CDR3 consists of 18 residues. Germline values: CDR1 SGHRS, CDR2 YFSETQ. The DNA for the CDR3 is TGCGCCAGCAGCTTGGTTCCCCATAGCGGGCCCACCCCCTACGAGCAGTACTTC. Amino acids: CASSLVPHSGPTPYEQYF. Complete variable domain (other parts from reference TRBV5-1 and TRBJ2-7): KAGVTQTPRYLIKTRGQQVTLSCSPISGHRSVSWYQQTPGQGLQFLFEYFSETQRNKGNFPGRFSGRQFSNSRSEMNVSTLELGDSALYLCASSLVPHSGPTPYEQYFGPGTRLTVT.

This clone has a handful of counts. The chain has TRBV4-1 and TRBJ2-1, with D uncertain. V gave up 3 bases and J gave up 0 bases, with 6 bases separating them. The germline V gene encodes CDR1 MGHRA and CDR2 YSYEKL. This CDR3 region has 14 residues. The CDR3: CASSQRYSYNEQFF. In DNA form, the CDR3 reads TGCGCCAGCAGCCAGCGTTACTCCTACAATGAGCAGTTCTTC.

The chain is built from TRBV5-1 and TRBJ1-1; the D is unclear. The ends were cut back, 0 bases at V and 0 bases at J, with 9 bases in the middle. CDR3 length: 15 residues. In germline, CDR1 is SGHRS, CDR2 YFSETQ. The CDR3 bases are TGCGCCAGCAGCTTGGTGGGCAACATGAACACTGAAGCTTTCTTT. This encodes CASSLVGNMNTEAFF.

V is TRBV18 and J is TRBJ2-1; D might be TRBD2 (6 bases). Trimming pared 3 bases from V and 5 bases from J, leaving 17 bases between. CDR1 and CDR2 (germline): KGHSH, LQKENI. This CDR3 is built from 16 residues. The CDR3 nucleotides read TGTGCCAGCTCACCGGATCTCGCGGGACTGAACAATGAGCAGTTCTTC. Encoded protein: CASSPDLAGLNNEQFF.

This clone appeared a few times. This chain joins TRBV19 and TRBJ2-2, with no clear D. The CDR3 is made up of 13 amino acids. V shed 5 bases and J shed 0 bases, with 4 bases lying between them. Germline lookup yields CDR1 LNHDA and CDR2 SQIVND (reference sequence). CDR3 protein: CASSLTNTGELFF. The CDR3 nucleotides read TGTGCCAGTAGTCTAACGAACACCGGGGAGCTGTTTTTT. Supplemented by reference TRBV19 and TRBJ2-2, the full variable domain reads DGGITQSPKYLFRKEGQNVTLSCEQNLNHDAMYWYRQDPGQGLRLIYYSQIVNDFQKGDIAEGYSVSREKKESFPLTVTSAQKNPTAFYLCASSLTNTGELFFGEGSRLTVL.

This chain joins TRBV5-6 and TRBJ1-2; a possible D gene is TRBD1 (6 bases). Germline loops: CDR1 SGHDT, CDR2 YYEEEE. CDR3 length equals 18 residues. Trimming shortened V by 0 bases and J by 6 bases, and 24 bases separated the two germline ends. CDR3 protein: CASSLDLLVMGGPDGYTF. The CDR3 coding sequence is TGTGCCAGCAGCTTGGATCTACTCGTAATGGGGGGGCCGGATGGCTACACCTTC.